This TCR beta chain derives from a study of T cells after yellow fever vaccination. Study-wide results and caveats: Weaker overall, the secondary response nonetheless peaked faster (day 5 versus 15). The study re-detected most primary-vaccination clones after the booster (roughly 96% CD4, approximately 88% CD8).

This CDR3 contains 13 residues. Trimming left V 5 bases short and J 0 bases short, with 7 bases between. Germline V gene data show CDR1 as SEHNR and CDR2 as FQNEAQ (reference sequence). Worth noting for this clonotype: Its antigen is not identified.

In TCRdb, the 5' RACE reads were re-called with MiXCR into one record per CDR3 protein. In the table there are around 320,000 distinct CDR3 sequences, approximately 12% of which are singletons. The gene calls are TRBV7-9 and TRBJ1-1; D call uncertain. This material consisted of CD4+ T cells sorted from PBMCs, taken 45 days after the yellow fever booster vaccination. The TCR was taken from a young man who received the YFV17D yellow fever vaccine. CDR3 amino acids: CASSNEMNTEAFF. Here the CDR3 DNA reads TGTGCCAGCAGCAATGAAATGAACACTGAAGCTTTCTTT.